Listed below are T cell receptor beta chains from one sample, sequenced in a study of T-cell memory formation after mild COVID-19. In TCRdb, the 5' RACE reads were re-called with MiXCR into one record per CDR3 protein. The data show around 340,000 distinct CDR3 sequences, roughly 13% seen once. Source material: PBMCs or a T cell subset sorted from them (not recorded which). These receptors were obtained from a man aged 18 to 30 who had mild COVID-19 (a few samples of this study predate the infection). Cell type and time point are not known. Both conserved end residues are part of each CDR3. The order of the fields is clone size, V gene, D gene, J gene, CDR3 protein, CDR3 DNA. A D gene is named only where the DNA matches it firmly. Expanded clones are given a class, and other clones once, few, many or no size at all.

NA	TRBV28	TRBD1	TRBJ2-5	CASIDRGETQYF	TGTGCCAGCATCGACAGGGGAGAGACCCAGTACTTC
NA	TRBV18	NA	TRBJ1-5	CASSPTGDWQPQHF	TGTGCCAGCTCACCAACGGGCGACTGGCAGCCCCAGCATTTT
few	TRBV6-1	NA	TRBJ1-5	CASSLTGTFNQPQHF	TGTGCCAGCAGTCTCACAGGGACATTCAATCAGCCCCAGCATTTT
many	TRBV4-3	TRBD2	TRBJ2-3	CASSQAAGETDTQYF	TGCGCCAGCAGCCAAGCTGCGGGGGAGACAGATACGCAGTATTTT
NA	TRBV12-3/TRBV12-4	TRBD2	TRBJ2-1	CASGTSLVNEQFF	TGTGCCAGCGGGACTAGTCTGGTCAATGAGCAGTTCTTC
few	TRBV19	NA	TRBJ2-3	CASSPTTGDTQYF	TGTGCCAGTAGTCCGACAACAGGCGATACGCAGTATTTT
few	TRBV5-4	TRBD2	TRBJ2-5	CASKTEAGGIETQYF	TGTGCCAGCAAGACAGAAGCGGGGGGGATAGAGACCCAGTACTTC
few	TRBV9	TRBD1	TRBJ2-7	CASSVALAGGGEQYF	TGTGCCAGCAGCGTAGCTTTGGCAGGGGGCGGAGAGCAGTACTTC
NA	TRBV18	NA	TRBJ2-7	CASSPTGGGGPLDEQYF	TGTGCCAGCTCACCAACGGGCGGGGGCGGTCCCCTGGACGAGCAGTACTTC
few	TRBV7-9	TRBD1	TRBJ1-2	CASSPSGVRTGQDRTF	TGTGCCAGCAGCCCCAGCGGGGTCCGGACAGGGCAAGATCGGACCTTC
NA	TRBV30	TRBD2	TRBJ2-3	CAWSVTGTSGTDTQYF	TGTGCCTGGAGTGTTACCGGGACTAGCGGCACAGATACGCAGTATTTT
NA	TRBV3-1	TRBD1	TRBJ2-4	CASSLNSGTGANIQYF	TGTGCCAGCAGCCTTAATTCCGGGACAGGGGCAAACATTCAGTACTTC
many	TRBV5-1	TRBD2	TRBJ2-1	CASGAGYNEQFF	TGCGCCAGCGGAGCGGGGTACAATGAGCAGTTCTTC
NA	TRBV6-5	NA	TRBJ2-1	CASTSSPGNEQFF	TGTGCCAGCACCTCCTCGCCGGGTAACGAGCAGTTCTTC